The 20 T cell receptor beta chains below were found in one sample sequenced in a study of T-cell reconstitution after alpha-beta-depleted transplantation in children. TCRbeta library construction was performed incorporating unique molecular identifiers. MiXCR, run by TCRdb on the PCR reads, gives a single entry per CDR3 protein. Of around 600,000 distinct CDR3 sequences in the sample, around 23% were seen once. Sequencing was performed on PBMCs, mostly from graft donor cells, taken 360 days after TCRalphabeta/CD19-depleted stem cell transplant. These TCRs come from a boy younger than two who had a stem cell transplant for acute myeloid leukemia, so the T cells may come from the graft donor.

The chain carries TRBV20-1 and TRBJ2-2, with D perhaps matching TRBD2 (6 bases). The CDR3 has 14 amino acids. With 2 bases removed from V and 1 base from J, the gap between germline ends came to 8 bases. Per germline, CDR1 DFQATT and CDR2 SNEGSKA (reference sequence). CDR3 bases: TGCAGTGCTAGACTGCGGGGGAACACCGGGGAGCTGTTTTTT. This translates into CSARLRGNTGELFF.

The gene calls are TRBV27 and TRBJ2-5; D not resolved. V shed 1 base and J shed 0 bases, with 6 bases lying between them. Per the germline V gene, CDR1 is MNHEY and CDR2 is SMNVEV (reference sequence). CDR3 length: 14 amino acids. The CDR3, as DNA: TGTGCCAGCAGTTTATTGGTCAACCAAGAGACCCAGTACTTC. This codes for CASSLLVNQETQYF.

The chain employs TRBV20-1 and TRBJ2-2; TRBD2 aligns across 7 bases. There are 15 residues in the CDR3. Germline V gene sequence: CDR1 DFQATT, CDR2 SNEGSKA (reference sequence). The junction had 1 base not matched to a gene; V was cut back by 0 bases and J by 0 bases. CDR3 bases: TGCAGTGCTAGAGAGGGGGGGGCGAACACCGGGGAGCTGTTTTTT. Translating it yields CSAREGGANTGELFF.

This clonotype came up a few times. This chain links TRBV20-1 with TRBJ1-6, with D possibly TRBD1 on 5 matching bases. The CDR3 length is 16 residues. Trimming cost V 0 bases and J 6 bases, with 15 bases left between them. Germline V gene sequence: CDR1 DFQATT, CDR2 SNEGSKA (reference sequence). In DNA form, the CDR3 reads TGCAGTGCTAGAGATCTCCCCAGGGTGGCTAATTCACCCCTCCACTTT. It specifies CSARDLPRVANSPLHF.

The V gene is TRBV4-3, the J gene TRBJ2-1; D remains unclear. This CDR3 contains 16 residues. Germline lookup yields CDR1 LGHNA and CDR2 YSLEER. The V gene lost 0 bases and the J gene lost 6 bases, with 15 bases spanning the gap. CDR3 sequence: CASSQDLPTLGNEQFF. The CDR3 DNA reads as TGCGCCAGCAGCCAAGATCTACCTACACTGGGCAATGAGCAGTTCTTC.

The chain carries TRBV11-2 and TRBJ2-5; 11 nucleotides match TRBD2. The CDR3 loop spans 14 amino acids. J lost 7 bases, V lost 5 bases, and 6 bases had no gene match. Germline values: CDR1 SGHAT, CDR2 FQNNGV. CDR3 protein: CASSPTSGAWTQYF. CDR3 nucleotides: TGTGCCAGCAGCCCGACTAGCGGGGCCTGGACCCAGTACTTC. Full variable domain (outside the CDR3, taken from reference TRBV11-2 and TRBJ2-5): EAGVAQSPRYKIIEKRQSVAFWCNPISGHATLYWYQQILGQGPKLLIQFQNNGVVDDSQLPKDRFSAERLKGVDSTLKIQPAKLEDSAVYLCASSPTSGAWTQYFGPGTRLLVL.

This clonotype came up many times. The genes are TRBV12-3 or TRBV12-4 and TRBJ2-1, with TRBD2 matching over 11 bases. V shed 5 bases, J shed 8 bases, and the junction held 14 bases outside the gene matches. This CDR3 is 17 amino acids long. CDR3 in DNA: TGTGCCAGCAGTGCCACTCCTATAGCGGGGGGGATCCATGAGCAGTTCTTC. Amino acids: CASSATPIAGGIHEQFF.

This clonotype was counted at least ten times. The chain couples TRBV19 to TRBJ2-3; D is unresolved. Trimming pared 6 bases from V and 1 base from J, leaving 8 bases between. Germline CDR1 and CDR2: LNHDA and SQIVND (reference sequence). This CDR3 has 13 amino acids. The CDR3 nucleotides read TGTGCCAGTAGGGAATCGGGCACAGATACGCAGTATTTT. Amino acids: CASRESGTDTQYF.

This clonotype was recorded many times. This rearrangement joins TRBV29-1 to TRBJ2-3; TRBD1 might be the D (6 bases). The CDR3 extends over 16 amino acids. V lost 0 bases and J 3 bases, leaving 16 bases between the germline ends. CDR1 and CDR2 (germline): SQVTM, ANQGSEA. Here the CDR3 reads CSVEDVATGTTDTQYF. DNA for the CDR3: TGCAGCGTTGAAGACGTGGCTACAGGGACAACAGATACGCAGTATTTT.

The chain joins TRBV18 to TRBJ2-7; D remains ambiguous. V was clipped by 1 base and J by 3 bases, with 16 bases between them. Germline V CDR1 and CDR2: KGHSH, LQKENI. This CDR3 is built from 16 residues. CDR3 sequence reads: CASSPQLSGESYEQYF. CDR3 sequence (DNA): TGTGCCAGCTCACCACAGTTGAGTGGGGAAAGCTACGAGCAGTACTTC. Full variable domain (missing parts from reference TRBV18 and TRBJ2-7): NAGVMQNPRHLVRRRGQEARLRCSPMKGHSHVYWYRQLPEEGLKFMVYLQKENIIDESGMPKERFSAEFPKEGPSILRIQQVVRGDSAAYFCASSPQLSGESYEQYFGPGTRLTVT.

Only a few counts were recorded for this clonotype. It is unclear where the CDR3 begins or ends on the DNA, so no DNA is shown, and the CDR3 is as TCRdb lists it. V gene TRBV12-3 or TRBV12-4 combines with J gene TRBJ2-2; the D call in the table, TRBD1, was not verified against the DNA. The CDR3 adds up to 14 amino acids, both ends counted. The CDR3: CASILDRAVGELFF.

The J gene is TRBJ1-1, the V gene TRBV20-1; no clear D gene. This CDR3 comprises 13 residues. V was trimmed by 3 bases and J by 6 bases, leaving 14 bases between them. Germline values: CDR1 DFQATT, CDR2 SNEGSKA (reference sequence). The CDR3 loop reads CSASQAPMAEAFF. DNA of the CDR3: TGCAGTGCTAGCCAGGCGCCGATGGCTGAAGCTTTCTTT.

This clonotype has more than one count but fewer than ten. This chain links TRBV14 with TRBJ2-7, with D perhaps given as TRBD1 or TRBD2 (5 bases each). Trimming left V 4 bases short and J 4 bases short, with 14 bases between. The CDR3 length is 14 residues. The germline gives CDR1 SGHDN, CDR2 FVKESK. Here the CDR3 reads CASSLWGNTYEQYF. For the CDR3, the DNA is TGTGCCAGCAGCCTTTGGGGGAATACTTACGAGCAGTACTTC.

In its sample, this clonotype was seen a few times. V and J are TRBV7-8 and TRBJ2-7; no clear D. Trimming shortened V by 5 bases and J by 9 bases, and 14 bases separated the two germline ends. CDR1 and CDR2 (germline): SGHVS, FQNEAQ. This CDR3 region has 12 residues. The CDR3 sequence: CASSLVSAMQYV. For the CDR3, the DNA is TGTGCCAGCAGCCTCGTCTCAGCAATGCAGTACGTC.

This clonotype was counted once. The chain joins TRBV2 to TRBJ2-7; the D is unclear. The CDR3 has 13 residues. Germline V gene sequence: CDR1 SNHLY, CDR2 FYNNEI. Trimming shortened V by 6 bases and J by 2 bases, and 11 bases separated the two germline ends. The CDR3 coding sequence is TGTGCCAGCAGCAATTCGCTTACCTACGAGCAGTACTTC. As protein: CASSNSLTYEQYF. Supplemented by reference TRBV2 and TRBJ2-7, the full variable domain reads EPEVTQTPSHQVTQMGQEVILRCVPISNHLYFYWYRQILGQKVEFLVSFYNNEISEKSEIFDDQFSVERPDGSNFTLKIRSTKLEDSAMYFCASSNSLTYEQYFGPGTRLTVT.

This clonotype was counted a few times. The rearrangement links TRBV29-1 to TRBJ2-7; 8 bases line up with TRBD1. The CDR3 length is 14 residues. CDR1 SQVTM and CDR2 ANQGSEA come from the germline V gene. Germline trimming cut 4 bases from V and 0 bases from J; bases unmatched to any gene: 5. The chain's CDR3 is CSVGNRGSSYEQYF. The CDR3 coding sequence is TGCAGCGTTGGAAACAGGGGGTCCTCCTACGAGCAGTACTTC.

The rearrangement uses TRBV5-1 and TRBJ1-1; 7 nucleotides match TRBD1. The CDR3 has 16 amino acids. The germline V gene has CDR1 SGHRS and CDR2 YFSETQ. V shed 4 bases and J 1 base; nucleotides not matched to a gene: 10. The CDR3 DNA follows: TGCGCCAGCAGCGCAGGGACAGTTGGTCCGAACACTGAAGCTTTCTTT. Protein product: CASSAGTVGPNTEAFF.

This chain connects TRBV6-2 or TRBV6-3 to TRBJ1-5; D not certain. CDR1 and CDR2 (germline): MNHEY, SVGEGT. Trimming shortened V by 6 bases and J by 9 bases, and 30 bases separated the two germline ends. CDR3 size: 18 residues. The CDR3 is CASSSPSTGPVPIRPQHF. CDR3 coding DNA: TGTGCCAGCAGCTCACCCTCAACCGGACCGGTCCCAATTAGGCCCCAGCATTTT.

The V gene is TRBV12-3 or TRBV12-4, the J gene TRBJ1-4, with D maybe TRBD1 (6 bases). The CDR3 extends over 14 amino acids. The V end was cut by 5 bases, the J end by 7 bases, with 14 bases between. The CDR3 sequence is CASSLEQGTEKLFF. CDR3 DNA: TGTGCCAGCAGTCTCGAACAGGGCACTGAAAAACTGTTTTTT.

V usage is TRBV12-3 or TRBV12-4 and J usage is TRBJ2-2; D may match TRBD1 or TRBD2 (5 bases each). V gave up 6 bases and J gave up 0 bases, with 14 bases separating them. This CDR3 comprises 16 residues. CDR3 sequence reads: CASSLRRTSNTGELFF. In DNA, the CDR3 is TGTGCCAGCAGCTTAAGGAGGACATCGAACACCGGGGAGCTGTTTTTT.